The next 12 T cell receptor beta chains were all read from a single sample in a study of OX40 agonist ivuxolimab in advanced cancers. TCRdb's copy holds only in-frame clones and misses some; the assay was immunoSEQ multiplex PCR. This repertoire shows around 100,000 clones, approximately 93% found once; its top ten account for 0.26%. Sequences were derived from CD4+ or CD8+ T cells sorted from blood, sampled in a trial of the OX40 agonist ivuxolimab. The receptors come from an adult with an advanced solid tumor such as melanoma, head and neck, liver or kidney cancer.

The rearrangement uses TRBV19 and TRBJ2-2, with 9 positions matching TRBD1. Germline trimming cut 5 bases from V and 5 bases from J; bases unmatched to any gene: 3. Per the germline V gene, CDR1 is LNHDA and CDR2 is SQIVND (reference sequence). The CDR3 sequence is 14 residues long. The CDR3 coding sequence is TGTGCCAGTAGTCGGGACAGGGTGACCGGGGAGCTGTTTTTT. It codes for CASSRDRVTGELFF.

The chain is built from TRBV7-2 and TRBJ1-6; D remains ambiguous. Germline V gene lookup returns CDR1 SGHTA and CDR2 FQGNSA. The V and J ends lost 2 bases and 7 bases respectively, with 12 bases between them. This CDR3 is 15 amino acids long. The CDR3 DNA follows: TGTGCCAGCAGCTTATCGGGAAGCGGAAATTCACCCCTCCACTTT. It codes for CASSLSGSGNSPLHF.

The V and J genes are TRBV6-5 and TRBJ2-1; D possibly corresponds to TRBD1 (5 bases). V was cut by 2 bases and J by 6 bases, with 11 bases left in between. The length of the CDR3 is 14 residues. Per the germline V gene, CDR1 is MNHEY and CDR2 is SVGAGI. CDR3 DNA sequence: TGTGCCAGCAGTTACCTCGCAAGGGGCAATGAGCAGTTCTTC. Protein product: CASSYLARGNEQFF.

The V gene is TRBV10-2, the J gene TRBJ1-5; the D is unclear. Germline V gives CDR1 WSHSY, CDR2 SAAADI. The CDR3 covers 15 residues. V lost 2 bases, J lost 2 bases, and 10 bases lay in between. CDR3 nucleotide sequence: TGCGCCAGCAGTGAGGATGCTAGGGGCAATCAGCCCCAGCATTTT. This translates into CASSEDARGNQPQHF.

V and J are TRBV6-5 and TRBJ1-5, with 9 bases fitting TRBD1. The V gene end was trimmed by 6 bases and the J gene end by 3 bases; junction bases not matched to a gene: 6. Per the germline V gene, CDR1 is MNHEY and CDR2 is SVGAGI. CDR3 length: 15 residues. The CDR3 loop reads CASRPGQGFNQPQHF. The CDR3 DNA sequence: TGTGCCAGCAGACCGGGACAGGGATTCAATCAGCCCCAGCATTTT.

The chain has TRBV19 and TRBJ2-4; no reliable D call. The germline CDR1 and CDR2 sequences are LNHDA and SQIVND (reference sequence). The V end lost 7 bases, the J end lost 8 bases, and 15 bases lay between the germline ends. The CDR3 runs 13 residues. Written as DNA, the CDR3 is TGTGCCAGTAAGCATGGACCGGGCGACATTCAGTACTTC. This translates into CASKHGPGDIQYF.

The CDR3 coding sequence is TGTGCCAGCAGCGTTGAGGCTTACACAGATACGCAGTATTTT. Translation: CASSVEAYTDTQYF. The chain is built from TRBV9 and TRBJ2-3; unclear D gene. Trimming left V 2 bases short and J 2 bases short, with 9 bases between. The CDR3 spans 14 residues. The germline V gene has CDR1 SGDLS and CDR2 YYNGEE.

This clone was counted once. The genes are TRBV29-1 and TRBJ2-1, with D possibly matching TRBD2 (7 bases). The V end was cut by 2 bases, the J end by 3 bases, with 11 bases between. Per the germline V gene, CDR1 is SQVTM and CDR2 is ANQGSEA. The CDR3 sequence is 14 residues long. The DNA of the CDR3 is TGCAGCGTTGAAAGGGGGGGGAGCTACAATGAGCAGTTCTTC. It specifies CSVERGGSYNEQFF.

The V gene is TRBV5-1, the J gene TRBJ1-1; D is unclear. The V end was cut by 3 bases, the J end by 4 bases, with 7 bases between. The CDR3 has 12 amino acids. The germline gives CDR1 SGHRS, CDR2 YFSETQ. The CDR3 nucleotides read TGCGCCAGCAGCTCCCAGAGCACTGAAGCTTTCTTT. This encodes CASSSQSTEAFF. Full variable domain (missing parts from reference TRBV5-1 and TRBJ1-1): KAGVTQTPRYLIKTRGQQVTLSCSPISGHRSVSWYQQTPGQGLQFLFEYFSETQRNKGNFPGRFSGRQFSNSRSEMNVSTLELGDSALYLCASSSQSTEAFFGQGTRLTVV.

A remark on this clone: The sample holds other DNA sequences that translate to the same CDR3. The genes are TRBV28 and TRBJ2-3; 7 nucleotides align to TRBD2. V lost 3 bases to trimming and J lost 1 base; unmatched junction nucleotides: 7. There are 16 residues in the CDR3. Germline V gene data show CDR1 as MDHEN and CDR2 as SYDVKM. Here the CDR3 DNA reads TGTGCCAGCAGTTTGAGGGGTCGGGGGGGCACAGATACGCAGTATTTT. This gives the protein CASSLRGRGGTDTQYF.

CDR3 sequence: CATSRDFGEQFF. CDR3 in DNA: TGTGCCACCAGCAGAGATTTCGGTGAGCAGTTCTTC. This chain uses TRBV15 with TRBJ2-1; D remains unclear. The CDR3 contains 12 residues. Germline loops: CDR1 LNHNV, CDR2 YYDKDF (reference sequence). V lost 0 bases, J lost 9 bases, and 6 bases lay in between.

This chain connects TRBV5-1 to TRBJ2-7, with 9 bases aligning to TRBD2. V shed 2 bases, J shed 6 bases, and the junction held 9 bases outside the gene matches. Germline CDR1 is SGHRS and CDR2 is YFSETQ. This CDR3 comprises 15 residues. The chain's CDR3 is CASSFSGSTSSEQYV. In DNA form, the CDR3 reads TGCGCCAGCAGCTTTAGCGGGAGTACATCCAGCGAGCAGTACGTC.